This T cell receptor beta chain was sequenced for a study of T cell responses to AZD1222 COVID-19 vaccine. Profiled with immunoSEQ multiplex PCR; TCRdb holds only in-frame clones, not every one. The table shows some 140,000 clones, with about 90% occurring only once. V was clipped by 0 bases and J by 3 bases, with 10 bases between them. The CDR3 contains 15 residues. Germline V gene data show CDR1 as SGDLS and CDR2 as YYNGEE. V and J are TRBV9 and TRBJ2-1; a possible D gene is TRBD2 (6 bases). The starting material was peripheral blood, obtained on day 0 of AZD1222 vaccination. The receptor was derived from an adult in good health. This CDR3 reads CASSVDVSGYNEQFF. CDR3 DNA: TGTGCCAGCAGCGTAGACGTTAGCGGCTACAATGAGCAGTTCTTC.